The T cell receptor (beta chain) under discussion was sequenced for a study of PD-1 blockade in classical Hodgkin lymphoma (dated by TCRdb to 2018 to 2020). For the study in its entirety: Nivolumab dosing was 3 mg/kg intravenously every 2 weeks, continuing until either disease progression or unacceptable toxicity. To define a peripheral blood immune signature of response to PD-1 blockade in classical Hodgkin lymphoma, the study combined TCR beta sequencing with CyTOF. Results and caveats for the whole study, not just this receptor: The study covered only a single clinical trial cohort, and the causes of the repertoire differences, possibly disease activity or prior therapy, were still not defined. Lower diversity was seen in patients whose nivolumab began less than 1 year after ASCT, and these patients were left out of later analyses so that immune reconstitution would not confound the results. A significant rise by C4D1 was seen in CD4+ but not CD8+ TCR diversity (p=0.0027 vs p=0.16), with the rise being most apparent in complete responders (p=0.02). Among trial patients, those achieving complete response had baseline diversity similar to that of newly diagnosed patients, while diversity was significantly lower in partial responders and progressors. Baseline TCR diversity was reported to be lower in newly diagnosed patients than in healthy donors, and even lower in relapsed/refractory patients.

The sample's time point, from its label and the paper: cycle 4 day 1 (C4D1), after six to seven weeks of nivolumab. All trial patients had relapsed after autologous stem cell transplantation, with cohorts A, B and C differing in prior brentuximab vedotin exposure. Using a Miltenyi CD4+ T cell isolation kit, CD4+ T cells were purified from thawed PBMCs through magnetic negative selection. A total of more than 55 patients with relapsed/refractory classical Hodgkin lymphoma made up the trial cohort, and each patient's best overall response was complete response, partial response or progressive disease. Single-agent nivolumab was administered to trial patients in the multi-cohort phase II CheckMate 205 trial. An independent review committee assessed best overall response using the 2007 International Working Group response criteria. Trial PBMCs were obtained immediately prior to nivolumab initiation (C1D1) and on therapy at cycle 2 day 1 and cycle 4 day 1. Peripheral blood was collected in 8 mL Vacutainer Cell Preparation Tubes, from which PBMCs were isolated by centrifugation and then cryopreserved. Purified CD4+ and CD8+ fractions were generated only in cases for which an additional PBMC sample was available. Magnetically labelled cells were removed on LS columns in a quadroMACS separator, and the flow-through was retained as the purified fraction.

As concerns this clone: The antigen this receptor binds is unknown. No per-base quality is available; no much larger clone lies one base away.

The Qiagen DNeasy kit was used to extract genomic DNA both from unsorted PBMCs and from the negatively selected CD4+ and CD8+ fractions. TCR beta CDR3 regions were subjected to amplification by immunoSEQ multiplex PCR with primers that anneal to V and J segments. A synthetic immune receptor repertoire was used to minimize amplification bias, and remaining bias was computationally removed after sequencing. The original pipeline was this. Repertoire diversity was quantified as the Shannon entropy index using custom Python scripts. Unsorted, CD4+ and CD8+ repertoires were analyzed separately, except for combined analyses in which CD4+ and CD8+ sequences were merged in silico. Clonal expansion was defined as at least a 2-fold frequency increase after treatment relative to C1D1, with a pseudocount of 0.5 for undetected baseline clones. Singleton clones were defined as clones with 0 or 1 copy at C1D1, and non-singleton clones were defined as clones with 2 or more copies. By matching protein sequences in sorted samples from the same patient, clones expanded in unsorted samples were annotated as CD4+, CD8+ or unknown. Wilcoxon tests on paired samples were used to test diversity changes from C1D1 to C4D1. Drawn from immuneACCESS, this table holds only the in-frame rearrangements with V and J called that TCRdb kept. Clones are partly lost; checked studies trace under half to an unresolved V gene and leave the rest unexplained. V and J calls plus clone size are reproduced from that table; the DNA served to infer D and trimming. This sample holds around 30,000 clones; roughly nine tenths were observed only once. The biggest ten clones account for over 0.4% of the sample.

From the germline V gene, CDR1 is KGHSH and CDR2 is LQKENI. The CDR3 covers 14 residues, taking in both the cysteine and the phenylalanine. The sequence is cut down to CDR3 DNA, 42 bases in frame from base 1. Unmatched junction bases come to 3, with V trimmed by 1 base and J by 5 bases. The chain couples TRBV18 to TRBJ2-7; 9 of the junction bases match TRBD2. Sequencing was performed on CD4+ T cells from blood, taken before the fourth cycle of nivolumab. The source is a human donor with classical Hodgkin lymphoma. The encoded CDR3 is CASSPRAGGNEQYF. In nucleotides, the sequence is TGTGCCAGCTCACCACGGGCGGGGGGGAACGAGCAGTACTTC.